This T cell receptor beta chain was sequenced in a study of CD8+ T cells in alopecia areata. Study in general: Severity was scored as percentage of affected scalp area in treated patients.

The CDR3 is made up of 13 amino acids. Germline-derived CDR1 and CDR2 are SGHAT and FQDESV (reference sequence). The V gene lost 1 base and the J gene lost 7 bases, with 8 bases spanning the gap. As the sequencing template, cDNA was produced by extracting RNA and reverse transcribing it. Profiling relied on immunoSEQ multiplex PCR, and the TCRdb table lists in-frame clones only, not all of them. The repertoire has some 45,000 clones, roughly 92% of them found once; the top ten carry around 18%. As for treatment: oral pan-JAK inhibitor, 5-10 mg twice daily. V usage is TRBV11-1 and J usage is TRBJ2-4; D is unresolved. The source was CD8+ T cells sorted from blood, collected at week 24, from a patient treated with tofacitinib. This clonotype was obtained from a human donor with alopecia areata. The chain's CDR3 is CASSLVGQNIQYF. CDR3 DNA: TGTGCCAGCAGCTTAGTCGGGCAGAACATTCAGTACTTC.